This paragraph covers one T cell receptor beta chain sequence. This specimen comes from a study of blood T cell repertoires in COVID-19. Background on the study: Spain, Italy and the United States supplied samples that represented acute and convalescent COVID-19.

Only in-frame clones appear in the TCRdb table, and some are missing; sequencing was by immunoSEQ multiplex PCR. Here the sample spans 290,000 or so clones, approximately 89% being singletons. CDR3 length: 14 amino acids. Trimming cost V 0 bases and J 6 bases, with 12 bases left between them. Germline CDR1 MNHEY, CDR2 SMNVEV (reference sequence). The receptor was derived from a woman under 30 who had recovered from COVID-19. Sequenced input: PBMCs or T cells enriched from blood (not recorded which). The gene calls are TRBV27 and TRBJ2-7, with D maybe TRBD2 (5 bases). For the CDR3, the DNA is TGTGCCAGCAGTTTATCAAACCTGAGGGCCGAGCAGTACTTC. This codes for CASSLSNLRAEQYF.